A selection of T cell receptor beta chains follows, all from one sample in a study of technical replicates of blood from a handful of donors. Some clones are missing from TCRdb's copy, which holds only in-frame ones; the method was immunoSEQ multiplex PCR. The data contain over 70,000 clones, just under 95% of them singletons. The sequencing input was T cells isolated from PBMCs. The source of these receptors is a human donor in good health. CDR3s include the opening cysteine and the closing phenylalanine or tryptophan. Each record gives: V gene, J gene, D gene, clone size, CDR3 DNA, CDR3 protein. D genes are given only for firm matches. A row's size may be missing; if present it is once, few, many or a size class.

v_call: TRBV5-5
j_call: TRBJ1-5
d_call: NA
clone_size: NA
cdr3_nt: TGTGCCAGCAGCTTGGCTTGGGGCGACAATCAGCCCCAGCATTTT
cdr3_aa: CASSLAWGDNQPQHF

v_call: TRBV6-5
j_call: TRBJ1-1
d_call: NA
clone_size: NA
cdr3_nt: TGTGCCAGCAGTTACTCGAGCACCACCCTAAACACTGAAGCTTTCTTT
cdr3_aa: CASSYSSTTLNTEAFF

v_call: TRBV25-1
j_call: TRBJ1-1
d_call: NA
clone_size: NA
cdr3_nt: TGTGCCAGCAGTGACCCTCTTAAGTTGGAGTTT
cdr3_aa: CASSDPLKLEF

v_call: TRBV10-2
j_call: TRBJ1-1
d_call: NA
clone_size: once
cdr3_nt: TGCGCCAGCTCACGGGGGGACAACACTGAAGCTTTCTTT
cdr3_aa: CASSRGDNTEAFF

v_call: TRBV5-1
j_call: TRBJ1-4
d_call: TRBD1
clone_size: few
cdr3_nt: TGCGCCAGCAGCTCCGGGACAGTTGCAACTAATGAAAAACTGTTTTTT
cdr3_aa: CASSSGTVATNEKLFF

v_call: TRBV4-3
j_call: TRBJ2-7
d_call: NA
clone_size: once
cdr3_nt: TGCGCCAGCAGCCTCCTTCCAGACTCTTCCTACGAGCAGTACTTC
cdr3_aa: CASSLLPDSSYEQYF

v_call: TRBV5-6
j_call: TRBJ1-5
d_call: NA
clone_size: NA
cdr3_nt: TGTGCCAGCAGCTTGTTCGGGATGGGCAATCAGCCCCAGCATTTT
cdr3_aa: CASSLFGMGNQPQHF

v_call: TRBV5-1
j_call: TRBJ2-5
d_call: NA
clone_size: NA
cdr3_nt: TGCGCCAGCAGCCCGTTCCAAGAGACCCAGTACTTC
cdr3_aa: CASSPFQETQYF

v_call: TRBV12-5
j_call: TRBJ2-2
d_call: TRBD2
clone_size: NA
cdr3_nt: TGTGCTACAGGGACTAGCAGGAACACCGGGGAGCTGTTTTTT
cdr3_aa: CATGTSRNTGELFF

v_call: TRBV6-5
j_call: TRBJ2-3
d_call: NA
clone_size: NA
cdr3_nt: TGTGCCAGCAGGAGACCCGGAGGTACCAAGGGTACGCAGTATTTT
cdr3_aa: CASRRPGGTKGTQYF

v_call: TRBV2
j_call: TRBJ2-5
d_call: NA
clone_size: NA
cdr3_nt: TGTGCCAGCCGGGTTACAGGGACAGAGACCCAGTACTTC
cdr3_aa: CASRVTGTETQYF

v_call: TRBV9
j_call: TRBJ2-3
d_call: NA
clone_size: once
cdr3_nt: TGTGCCAGCAGCGTTTGGACGGGAAGCACAGATACGCAGTATTTT
cdr3_aa: CASSVWTGSTDTQYF